This TCR beta chain came from a study of shared clonotypes between healthy human individuals. Study-wide points: Naive subsets typically showed greater estimated richness than memory subsets. Incompleteness in sorted-subset sequencing, despite large depth, was shown by rarefaction. A small donor pool kept down the genetic and exposure-history diversity that was represented.

TCRdb's table, derived via immunoSEQ multiplex PCR, lists solely in-frame clones and lacks some. The sample records some 1,900,000 clones, about 95% being singletons. CD45RO-negative cells were positively selected for CCR7, leaving out terminally differentiated effector memory CD45RA+ cells. In regard to this clone: Its antigen is not known. Other nucleotide sequences from this sample produce the same CDR3.

V lost 1 base and J 5 bases, leaving 11 bases between the germline ends. The germline gives CDR1 MGHRA, CDR2 YSYEKL. CDR3 length equals 14 residues. The J gene is TRBJ1-1, the V gene TRBV4-1; weak D call: TRBD1 (6 bases). The sample taken for sequencing was naive CD8+ T cells sorted from blood. The TCR was taken from a man younger than 30 in good health. This CDR3 reads CASSQGEGGTEAFF. The CDR3 region has the DNA TGCGCCAGCAGCCAAGGAGAGGGGGGGACTGAAGCTTTCTTT.